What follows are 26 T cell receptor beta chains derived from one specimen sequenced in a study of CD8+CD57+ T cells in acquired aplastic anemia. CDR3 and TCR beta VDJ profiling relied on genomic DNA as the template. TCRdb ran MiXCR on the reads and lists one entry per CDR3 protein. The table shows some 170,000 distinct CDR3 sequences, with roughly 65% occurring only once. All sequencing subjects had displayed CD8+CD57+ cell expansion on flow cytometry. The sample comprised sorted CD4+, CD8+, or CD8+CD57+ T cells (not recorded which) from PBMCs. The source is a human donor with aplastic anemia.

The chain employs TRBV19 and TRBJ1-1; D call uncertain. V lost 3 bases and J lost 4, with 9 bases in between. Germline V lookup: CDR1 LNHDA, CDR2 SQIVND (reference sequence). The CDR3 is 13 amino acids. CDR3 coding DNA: TGTGCCAGTAGTATCGAAGGGTTCACTGAAGCTTTCTTT. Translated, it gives CASSIEGFTEAFF. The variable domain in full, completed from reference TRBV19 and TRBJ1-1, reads DGGITQSPKYLFRKEGQNVTLSCEQNLNHDAMYWYRQDPGQGLRLIYYSQIVNDFQKGDIAEGYSVSREKKESFPLTVTSAQKNPTAFYLCASSIEGFTEAFFGQGTRLTVV.

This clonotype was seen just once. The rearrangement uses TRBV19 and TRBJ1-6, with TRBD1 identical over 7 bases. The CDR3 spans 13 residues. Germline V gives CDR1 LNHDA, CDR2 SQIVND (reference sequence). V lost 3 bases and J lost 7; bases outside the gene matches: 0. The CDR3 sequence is CASSMTGNSPLHF. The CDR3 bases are TGTGCCAGTAGTATGACAGGGAATTCACCCCTCCACTTT.

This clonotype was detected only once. CDR3 loop: CASGLVRGPEAFF. Here the CDR3 DNA reads TGTGCTAGTGGTTTGGTACGGGGGCCTGAAGCTTTCTTT. The J gene is TRBJ1-1, the V gene TRBV12-5; maybe TRBD1 (6 bases). The V end lost 0 bases, the J end lost 6 bases, and 8 bases lay between the germline ends. This CDR3 has 13 amino acids. Germline V CDR1 and CDR2: LGHNT, FRNRAP.

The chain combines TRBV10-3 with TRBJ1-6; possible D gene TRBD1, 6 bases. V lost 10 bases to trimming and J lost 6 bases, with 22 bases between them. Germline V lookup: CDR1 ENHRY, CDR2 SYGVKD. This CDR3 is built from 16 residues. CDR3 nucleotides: TGTGCCAGCAAGTCCGGGGGCCTAGCCCCTAATTCACCCCTCCACTTT. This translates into CASKSGGLAPNSPLHF.

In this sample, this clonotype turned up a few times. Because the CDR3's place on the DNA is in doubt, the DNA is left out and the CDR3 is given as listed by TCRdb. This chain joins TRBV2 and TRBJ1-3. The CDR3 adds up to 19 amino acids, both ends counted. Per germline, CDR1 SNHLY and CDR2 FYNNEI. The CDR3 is CASSVRDYEQYFGPGTIYF.

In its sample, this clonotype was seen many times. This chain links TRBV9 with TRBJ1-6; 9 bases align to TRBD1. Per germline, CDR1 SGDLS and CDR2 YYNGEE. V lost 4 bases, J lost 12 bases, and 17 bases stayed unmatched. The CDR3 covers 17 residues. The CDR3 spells CASSTVGDRARGVPLHF. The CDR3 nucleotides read TGTGCCAGCAGCACTGTCGGGGACAGGGCCAGAGGCGTACCCCTCCACTTT.

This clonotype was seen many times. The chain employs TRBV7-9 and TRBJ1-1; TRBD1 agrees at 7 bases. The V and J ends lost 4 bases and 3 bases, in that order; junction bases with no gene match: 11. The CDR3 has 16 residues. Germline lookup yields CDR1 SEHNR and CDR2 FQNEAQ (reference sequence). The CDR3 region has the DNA TGTGCCAGCAGCTCCTTAAACAGGGGTCGGGACACTGAAGCTTTCTTT. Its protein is CASSSLNRGRDTEAFF.

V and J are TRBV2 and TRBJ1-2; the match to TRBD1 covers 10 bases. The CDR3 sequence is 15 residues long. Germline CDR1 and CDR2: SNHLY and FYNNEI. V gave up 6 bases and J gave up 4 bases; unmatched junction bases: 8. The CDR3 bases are TGTGCCAGCAGCGAGGGACAGGGGACGGCCTATGGCTACACCTTC. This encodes CASSEGQGTAYGYTF. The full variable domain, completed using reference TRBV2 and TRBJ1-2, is EPEVTQTPSHQVTQMGQEVILRCVPISNHLYFYWYRQILGQKVEFLVSFYNNEISEKSEIFDDQFSVERPDGSNFTLKIRSTKLEDSAMYFCASSEGQGTAYGYTFGSGTRLTVV.

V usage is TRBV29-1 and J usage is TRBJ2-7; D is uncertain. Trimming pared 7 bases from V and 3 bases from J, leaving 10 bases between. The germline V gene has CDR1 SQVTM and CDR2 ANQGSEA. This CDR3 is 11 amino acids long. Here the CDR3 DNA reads TGCAGCGGGCAGAAGAACTACGAGCAGTACTTC. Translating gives CSGQKNYEQYF.

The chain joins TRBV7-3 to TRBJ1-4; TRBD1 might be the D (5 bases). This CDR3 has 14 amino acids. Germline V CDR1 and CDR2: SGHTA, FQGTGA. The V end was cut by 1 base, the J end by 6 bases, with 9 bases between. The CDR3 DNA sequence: TGTGCCAGCAGCTTAATTCCGGGGGATGAAAAACTGTTTTTT. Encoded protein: CASSLIPGDEKLFF. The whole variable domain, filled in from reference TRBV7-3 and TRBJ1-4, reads GAGVSQTPSNKVTEKGKYVELRCDPISGHTALYWYRQSLGQGPEFLIYFQGTGAADDSGLPNDRFFAVRPEGSVSTLKIQRTERGDSAVYLCASSLIPGDEKLFFGSGTQLSVL.

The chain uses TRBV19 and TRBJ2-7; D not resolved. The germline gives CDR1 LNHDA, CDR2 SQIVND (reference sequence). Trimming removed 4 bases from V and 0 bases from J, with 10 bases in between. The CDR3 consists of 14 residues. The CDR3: CASSTSGVSYEQYF. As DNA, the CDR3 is TGTGCCAGTAGTACTTCCGGTGTCTCCTACGAGCAGTACTTC.

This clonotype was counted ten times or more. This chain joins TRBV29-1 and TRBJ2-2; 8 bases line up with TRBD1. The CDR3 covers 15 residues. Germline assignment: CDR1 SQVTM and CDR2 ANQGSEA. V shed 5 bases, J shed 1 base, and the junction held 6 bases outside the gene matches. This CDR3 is CSVHLTGENTGELFF. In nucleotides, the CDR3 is TGCAGCGTTCATCTGACAGGGGAGAACACCGGGGAGCTGTTTTTT.

CDR3 residues: CASSPDRGGNQPQHF. In nucleotides, the CDR3 is TGTGCCAGCAGCCCGGACAGGGGTGGCAATCAGCCCCAGCATTTT. The chain combines TRBV7-8 with TRBJ1-5; 9 bases agree with TRBD1. Unmatched junction bases numbered 4, after V lost 5 bases and J lost 2 bases. The CDR3 extends over 15 amino acids. Germline lookup yields CDR1 SGHVS and CDR2 FQNEAQ.

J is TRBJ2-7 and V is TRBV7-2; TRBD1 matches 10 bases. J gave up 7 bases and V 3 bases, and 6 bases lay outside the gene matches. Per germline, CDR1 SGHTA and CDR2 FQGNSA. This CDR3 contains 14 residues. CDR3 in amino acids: CASSFDRGPGEQYF. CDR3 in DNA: TGTGCCAGCAGCTTTGACAGGGGGCCGGGGGAGCAGTACTTC.

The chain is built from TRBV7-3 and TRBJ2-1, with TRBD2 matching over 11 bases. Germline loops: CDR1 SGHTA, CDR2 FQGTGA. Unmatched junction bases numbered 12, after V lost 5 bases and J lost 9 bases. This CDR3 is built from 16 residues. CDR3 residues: CASSQAQTSGVAEQFF. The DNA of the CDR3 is TGTGCCAGCAGCCAAGCCCAGACTAGCGGGGTCGCTGAGCAGTTCTTC.

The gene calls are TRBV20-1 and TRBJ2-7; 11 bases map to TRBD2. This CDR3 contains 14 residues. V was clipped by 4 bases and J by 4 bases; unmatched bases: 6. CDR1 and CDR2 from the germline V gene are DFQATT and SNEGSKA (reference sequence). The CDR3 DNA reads TGCAGTGCTACTAGGACTAGCGGGCCATACGAGCAGTACTTC. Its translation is CSATRTSGPYEQYF.

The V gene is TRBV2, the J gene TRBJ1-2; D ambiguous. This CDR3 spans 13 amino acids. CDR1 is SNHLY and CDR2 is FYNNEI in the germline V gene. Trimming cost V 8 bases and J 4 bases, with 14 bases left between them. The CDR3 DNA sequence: TGTGCCAGCGCGGGCGACAAGCTCTATGGCTACACCTTC. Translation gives CASAGDKLYGYTF.

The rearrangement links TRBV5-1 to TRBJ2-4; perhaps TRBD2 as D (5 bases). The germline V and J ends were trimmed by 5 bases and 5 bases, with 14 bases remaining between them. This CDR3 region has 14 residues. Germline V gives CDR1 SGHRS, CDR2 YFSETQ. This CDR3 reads CASSVGGSQNIQYF. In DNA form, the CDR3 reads TGCGCCAGCAGTGTAGGCGGGTCCCAAAACATTCAGTACTTC.

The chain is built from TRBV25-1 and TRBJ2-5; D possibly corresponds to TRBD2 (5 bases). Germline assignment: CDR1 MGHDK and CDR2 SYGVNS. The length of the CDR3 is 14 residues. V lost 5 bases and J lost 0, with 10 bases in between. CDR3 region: CASSSRDYQETQYF. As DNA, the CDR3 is TGTGCCAGCAGTAGCCGGGATTACCAAGAGACCCAGTACTTC.

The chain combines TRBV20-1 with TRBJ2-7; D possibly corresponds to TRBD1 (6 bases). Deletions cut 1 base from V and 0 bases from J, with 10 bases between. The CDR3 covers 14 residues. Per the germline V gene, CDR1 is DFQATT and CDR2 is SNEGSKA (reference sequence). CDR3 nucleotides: TGCAGTGCTAGAGGACTGGACAGCTCCTACGAGCAGTACTTC. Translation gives CSARGLDSSYEQYF.

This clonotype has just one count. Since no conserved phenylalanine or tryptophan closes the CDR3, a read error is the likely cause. For the CDR3, the DNA is TGTGCCAGCAGCCCGGGGCAGTCGAATCAGCCCCAGCATTCT. This gives the protein CASSPGQSNQPQHS. The chain recombines TRBV9 with TRBJ1-5, with D perhaps matching TRBD1 (5 bases). Trimming removed 4 bases at V and 4 bases at J, with 12 bases between. Germline V gene data show CDR1 as SGDLS and CDR2 as YYNGEE. This CDR3 comprises 14 residues.

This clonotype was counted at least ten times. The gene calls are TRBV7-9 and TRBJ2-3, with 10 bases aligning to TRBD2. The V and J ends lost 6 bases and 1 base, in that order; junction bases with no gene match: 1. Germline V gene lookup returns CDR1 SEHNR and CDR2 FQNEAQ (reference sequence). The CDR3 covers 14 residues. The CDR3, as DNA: TGTGCCAGCAGTGGACTAGCGGGCACAGATACGCAGTATTTT. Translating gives CASSGLAGTDTQYF.

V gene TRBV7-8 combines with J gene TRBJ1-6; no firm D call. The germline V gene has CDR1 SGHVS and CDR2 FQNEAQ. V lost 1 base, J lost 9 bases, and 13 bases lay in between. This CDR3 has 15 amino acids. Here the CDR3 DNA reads TGTGCCAGCAGCTTAGGTAGCGGGGTTGGTTCACCCCTCCACTTT. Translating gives CASSLGSGVGSPLHF.

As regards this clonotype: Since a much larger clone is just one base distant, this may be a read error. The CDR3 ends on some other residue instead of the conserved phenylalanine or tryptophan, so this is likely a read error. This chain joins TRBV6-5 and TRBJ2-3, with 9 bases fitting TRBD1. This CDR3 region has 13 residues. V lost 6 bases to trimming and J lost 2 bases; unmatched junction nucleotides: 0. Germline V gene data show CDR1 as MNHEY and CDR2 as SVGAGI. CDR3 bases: TGTGCCAGCAGACAGGGGGCCACAGATACGCAGTATCTT. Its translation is CASRQGATDTQYL.

CDR3 region: CASSLDPGIPLHF. CDR3 sequence (DNA): TGTGCCAGCAGCTTGGACCCAGGGATCCCCCTCCACTTT. The V gene is TRBV5-8, the J gene TRBJ1-6, with TRBD1 as a possible D gene (5 bases). The CDR3 runs 13 residues. The germline V gene encodes CDR1 SGHTS and CDR2 YDEGEE. Trimming pared 0 bases from V and 13 bases from J, leaving 11 bases between.

The CDR3 sequence is CASSLEASSYNEQFF. In nucleotides, the CDR3 is TGTGCCAGCAGCTTAGAGGCAAGCTCCTACAATGAGCAGTTCTTC. This rearrangement joins TRBV7-9 to TRBJ2-1, with D unclear. The CDR3 runs 15 residues. The germline V gene encodes CDR1 SEHNR and CDR2 FQNEAQ (reference sequence). V was cut by 1 base and J by 0 bases, with 7 bases left in between.